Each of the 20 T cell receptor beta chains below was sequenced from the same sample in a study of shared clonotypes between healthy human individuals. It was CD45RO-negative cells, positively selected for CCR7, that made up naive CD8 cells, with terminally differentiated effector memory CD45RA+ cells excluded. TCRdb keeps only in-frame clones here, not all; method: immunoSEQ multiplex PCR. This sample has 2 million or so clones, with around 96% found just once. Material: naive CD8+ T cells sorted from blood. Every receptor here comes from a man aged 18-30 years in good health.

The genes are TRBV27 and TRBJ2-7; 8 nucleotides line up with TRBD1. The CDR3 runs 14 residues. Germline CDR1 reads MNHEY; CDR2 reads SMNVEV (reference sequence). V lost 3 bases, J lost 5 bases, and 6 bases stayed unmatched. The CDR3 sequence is CASSFEGQGNEQYF. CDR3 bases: TGTGCCAGCAGTTTCGAAGGACAGGGTAACGAGCAGTACTTC.

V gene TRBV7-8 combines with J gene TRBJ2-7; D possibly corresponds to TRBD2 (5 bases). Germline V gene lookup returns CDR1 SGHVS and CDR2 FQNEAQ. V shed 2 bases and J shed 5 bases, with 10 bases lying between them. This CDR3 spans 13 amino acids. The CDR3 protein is CASSLSDFNEQYF. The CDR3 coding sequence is TGTGCCAGCAGCTTATCGGACTTCAACGAGCAGTACTTC. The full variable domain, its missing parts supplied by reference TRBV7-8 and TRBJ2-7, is GAGVSQSPRYKVAKRGQDVALRCDPISGHVSLFWYQQALGQGPEFLTYFQNEAQLDKSGLPSDRFFAERPEGSVSTLKIQRTQQEDSAVYLCASSLSDFNEQYFGPGTRLTVT.

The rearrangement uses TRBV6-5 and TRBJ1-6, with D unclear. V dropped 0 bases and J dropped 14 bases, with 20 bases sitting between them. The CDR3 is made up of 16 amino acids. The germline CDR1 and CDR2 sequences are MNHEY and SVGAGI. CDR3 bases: TGTGCCAGCAGTTACTCGGCAGGCTTAGGCCTGGTGGCCCTCCACTTT. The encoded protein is CASSYSAGLGLVALHF.

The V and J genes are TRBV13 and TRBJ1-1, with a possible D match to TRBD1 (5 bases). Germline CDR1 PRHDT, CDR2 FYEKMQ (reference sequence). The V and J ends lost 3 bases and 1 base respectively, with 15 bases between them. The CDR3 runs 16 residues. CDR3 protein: CASSFLPGVQNTEAFF. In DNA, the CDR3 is TGTGCCAGCAGCTTCCTCCCGGGGGTGCAGAACACTGAAGCTTTCTTT.

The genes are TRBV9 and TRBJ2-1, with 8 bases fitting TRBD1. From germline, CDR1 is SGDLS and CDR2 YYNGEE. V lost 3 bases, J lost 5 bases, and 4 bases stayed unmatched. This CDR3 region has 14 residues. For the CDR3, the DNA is TGTGCCAGCAGCGACAGGGGGATAAACAATGAGCAGTTCTTC. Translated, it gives CASSDRGINNEQFF.

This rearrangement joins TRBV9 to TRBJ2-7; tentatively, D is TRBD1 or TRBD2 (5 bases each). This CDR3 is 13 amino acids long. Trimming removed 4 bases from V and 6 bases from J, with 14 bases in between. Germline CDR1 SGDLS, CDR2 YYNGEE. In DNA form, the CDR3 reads TGTGCCAGCAGCCTGGCTTGGGGGTCCGAGCAGTACTTC. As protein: CASSLAWGSEQYF.

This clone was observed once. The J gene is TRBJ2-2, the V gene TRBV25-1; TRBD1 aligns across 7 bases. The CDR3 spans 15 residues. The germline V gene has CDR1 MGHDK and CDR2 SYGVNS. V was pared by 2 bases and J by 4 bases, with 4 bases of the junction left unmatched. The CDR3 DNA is TGTGCCAGCAGTGAAGGGTCAGGGGGCACCGGGGAGCTGTTTTTT. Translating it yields CASSEGSGGTGELFF.

CDR3 residues: CASSDQGTGEQFF. DNA for the CDR3: TGTGCCAGCAGTGATCAGGGGACGGGTGAGCAGTTCTTC. J is TRBJ2-1 and V is TRBV25-1; D might be TRBD1 (6 bases). The CDR3 is 13 residues long. Trimming took off 3 bases at V and 9 bases at J, with 12 bases between the two ends. Germline V CDR1 and CDR2: MGHDK, SYGVNS.

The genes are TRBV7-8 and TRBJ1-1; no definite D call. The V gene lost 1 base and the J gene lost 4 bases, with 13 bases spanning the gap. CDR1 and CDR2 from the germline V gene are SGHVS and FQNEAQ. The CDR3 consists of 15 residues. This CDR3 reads CASSLGGFGSTEAFF. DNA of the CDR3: TGTGCCAGCAGCTTAGGAGGGTTCGGCAGCACTGAAGCTTTCTTT.

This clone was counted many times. CDR3 nucleotides: TGTGCCAGCAGCGCTGCCGAGACAGGGGCTGAAAAACTGTTTTTT. It yields the protein CASSAAETGAEKLFF. The chain links TRBV9 to TRBJ1-4, with 8 positions matching TRBD1. This CDR3 is 15 amino acids long. Germline CDR1 and CDR2: SGDLS and YYNGEE. V shed 3 bases, J shed 7 bases, and the junction held 8 bases outside the gene matches.

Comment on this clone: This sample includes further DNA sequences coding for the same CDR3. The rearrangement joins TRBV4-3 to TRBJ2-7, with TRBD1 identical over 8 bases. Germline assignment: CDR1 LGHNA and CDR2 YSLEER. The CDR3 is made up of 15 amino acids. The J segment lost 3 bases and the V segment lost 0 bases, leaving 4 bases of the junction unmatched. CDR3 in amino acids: CASSQERTGNYEQYF. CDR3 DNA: TGCGCCAGCAGCCAAGAACGGACAGGGAACTACGAGCAGTACTTC.

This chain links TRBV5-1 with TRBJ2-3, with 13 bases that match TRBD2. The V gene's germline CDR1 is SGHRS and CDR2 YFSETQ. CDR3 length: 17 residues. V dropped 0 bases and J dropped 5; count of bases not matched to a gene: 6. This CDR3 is CASSLEGGLAGKDTQYF. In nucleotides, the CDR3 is TGCGCCAGCAGCTTGGAAGGGGGACTAGCGGGAAAAGATACGCAGTATTTT.

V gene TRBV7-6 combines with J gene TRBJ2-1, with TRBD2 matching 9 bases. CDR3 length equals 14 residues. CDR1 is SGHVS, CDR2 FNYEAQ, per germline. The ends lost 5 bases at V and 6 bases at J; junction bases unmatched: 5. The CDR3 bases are TGTGCCAGCAGCACCCGGACTAGCGTCAATGAGCAGTTCTTC. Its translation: CASSTRTSVNEQFF. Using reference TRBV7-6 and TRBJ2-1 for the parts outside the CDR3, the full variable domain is GAGVSQSPRYKVTKRGQDVALRCDPISGHVSLYWYRQALGQGPEFLTYFNYEAQQDKSGLPNDRFSAERPEGSISTLTIQRTEQRDSAMYRCASSTRTSVNEQFFGPGTRLTVL.

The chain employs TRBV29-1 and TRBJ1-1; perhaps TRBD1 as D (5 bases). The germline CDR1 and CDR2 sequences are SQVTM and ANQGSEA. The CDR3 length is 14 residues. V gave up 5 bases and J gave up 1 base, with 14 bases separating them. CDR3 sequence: CSVIWGSKNTEAFF. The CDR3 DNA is TGCAGCGTTATATGGGGGTCGAAGAACACTGAAGCTTTCTTT.

CDR3 loop: CASSRSNPVLLDTQYF. The CDR3 nucleotides read TGTGCCAGCAGTCGGTCCAATCCGGTTCTTCTAGATACGCAGTATTTT. The J gene is TRBJ2-3, the V gene TRBV28; D remains ambiguous. The CDR3 runs 16 residues. V shed 5 bases and J shed 5 bases, with 20 bases lying between them. The germline CDR1 and CDR2 sequences are MDHEN and SYDVKM.

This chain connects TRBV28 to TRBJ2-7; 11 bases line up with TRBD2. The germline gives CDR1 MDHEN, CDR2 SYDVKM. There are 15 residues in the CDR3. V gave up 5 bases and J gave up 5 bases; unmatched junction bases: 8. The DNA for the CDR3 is TGTGCCAGCAGTGCCATAGCGGGGGGGCCGGACGAGCAGTACTTC. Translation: CASSAIAGGPDEQYF.

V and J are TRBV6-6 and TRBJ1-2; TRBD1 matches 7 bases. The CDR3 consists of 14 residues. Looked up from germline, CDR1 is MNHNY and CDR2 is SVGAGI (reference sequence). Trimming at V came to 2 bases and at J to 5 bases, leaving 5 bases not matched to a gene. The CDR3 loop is CASSYGTANYGYTF. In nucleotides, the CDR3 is TGTGCCAGCAGTTACGGGACAGCAAATTATGGCTACACCTTC.

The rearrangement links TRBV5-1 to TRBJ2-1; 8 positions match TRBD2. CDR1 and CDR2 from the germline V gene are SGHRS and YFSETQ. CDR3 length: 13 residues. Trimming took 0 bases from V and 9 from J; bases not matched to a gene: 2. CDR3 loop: CASSLDRGGEQFF. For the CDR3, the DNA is TGCGCCAGCAGCTTGGACCGGGGGGGTGAGCAGTTCTTC.

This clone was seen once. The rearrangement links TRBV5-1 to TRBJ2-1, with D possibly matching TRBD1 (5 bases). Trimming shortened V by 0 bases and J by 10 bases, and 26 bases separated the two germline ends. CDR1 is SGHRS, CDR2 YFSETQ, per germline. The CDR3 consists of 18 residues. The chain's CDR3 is CASSLVAGGRRTGGEQFF. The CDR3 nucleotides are TGCGCCAGCAGCTTGGTGGCTGGTGGCAGACGCACAGGTGGGGAGCAGTTCTTC.

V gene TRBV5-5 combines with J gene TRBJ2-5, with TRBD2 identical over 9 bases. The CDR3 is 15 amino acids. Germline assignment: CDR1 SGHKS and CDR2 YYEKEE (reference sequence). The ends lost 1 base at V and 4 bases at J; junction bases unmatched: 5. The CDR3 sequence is CASSLIAGVIETQYF. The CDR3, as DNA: TGTGCCAGCAGCTTGATAGCGGGGGTAATAGAGACCCAGTACTTC.